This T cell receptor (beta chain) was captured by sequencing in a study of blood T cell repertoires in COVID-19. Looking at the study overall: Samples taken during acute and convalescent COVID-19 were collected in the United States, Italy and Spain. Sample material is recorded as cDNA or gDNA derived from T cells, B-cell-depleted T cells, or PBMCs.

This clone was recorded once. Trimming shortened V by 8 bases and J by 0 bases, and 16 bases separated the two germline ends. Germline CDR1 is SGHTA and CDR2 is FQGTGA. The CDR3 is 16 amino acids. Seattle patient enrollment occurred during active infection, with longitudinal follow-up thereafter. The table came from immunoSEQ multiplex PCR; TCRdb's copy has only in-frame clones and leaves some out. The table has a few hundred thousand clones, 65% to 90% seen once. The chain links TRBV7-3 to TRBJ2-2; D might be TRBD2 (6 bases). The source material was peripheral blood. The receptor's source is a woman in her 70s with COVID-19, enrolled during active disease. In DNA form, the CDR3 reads TGTGCCAGCCGACCCGAGGGAGGAACGAACACCGGGGAGCTGTTTTTT. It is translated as CASRPEGGTNTGELFF.